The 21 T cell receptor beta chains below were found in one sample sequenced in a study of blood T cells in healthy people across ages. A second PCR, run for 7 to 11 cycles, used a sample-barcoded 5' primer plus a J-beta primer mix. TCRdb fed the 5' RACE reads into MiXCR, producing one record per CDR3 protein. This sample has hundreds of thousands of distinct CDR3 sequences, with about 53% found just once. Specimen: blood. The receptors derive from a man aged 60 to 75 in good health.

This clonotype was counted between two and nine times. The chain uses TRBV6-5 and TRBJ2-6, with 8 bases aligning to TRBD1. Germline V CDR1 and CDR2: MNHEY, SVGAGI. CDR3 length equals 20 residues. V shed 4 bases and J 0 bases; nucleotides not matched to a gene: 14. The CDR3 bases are TGTGCCAGCAGTTTAACCCGGCCGGGGACAGGAATCTCTGGGGCCAACGTCCTGACTTTC. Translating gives CASSLTRPGTGISGANVLTF.

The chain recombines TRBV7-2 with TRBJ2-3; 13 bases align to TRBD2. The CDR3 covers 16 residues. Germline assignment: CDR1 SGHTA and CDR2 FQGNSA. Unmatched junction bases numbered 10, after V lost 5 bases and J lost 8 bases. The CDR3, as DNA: TGTGCCAGCAGCAAACTAGCGGGGGGGACCCCGGGTACGCAGTATTTT. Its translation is CASSKLAGGTPGTQYF.

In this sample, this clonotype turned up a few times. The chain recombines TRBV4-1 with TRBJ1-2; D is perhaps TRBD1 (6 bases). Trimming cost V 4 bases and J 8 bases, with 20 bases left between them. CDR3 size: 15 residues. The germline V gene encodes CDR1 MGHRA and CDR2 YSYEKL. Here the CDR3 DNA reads TGCGCCAGCAGCCTCCCAGAGGGGGGGCAGAGAGGCTACACCTTC. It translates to CASSLPEGGQRGYTF.

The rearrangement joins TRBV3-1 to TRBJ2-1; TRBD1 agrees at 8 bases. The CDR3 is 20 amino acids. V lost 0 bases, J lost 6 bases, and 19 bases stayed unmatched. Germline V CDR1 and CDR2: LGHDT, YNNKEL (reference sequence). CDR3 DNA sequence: TGTGCCAGCAGCCAAGATAGGGACCCCCCGCGACAGGGGAATCTCAATGAGCAGTTCTTC. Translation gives CASSQDRDPPRQGNLNEQFF.

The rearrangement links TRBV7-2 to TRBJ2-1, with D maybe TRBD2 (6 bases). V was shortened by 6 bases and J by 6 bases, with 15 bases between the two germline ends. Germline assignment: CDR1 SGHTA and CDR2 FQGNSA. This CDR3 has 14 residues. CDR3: CASRRQVGGNEQFF. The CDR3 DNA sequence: TGTGCCAGCAGACGCCAGGTCGGGGGCAATGAGCAGTTCTTC.

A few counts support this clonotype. The CDR3 DNA follows: TGTGCCACCAGCAGAGAAAAACAGCGGAAAGGGTCCTACAATGAGCAGTTCTTC. Translated, it gives CATSREKQRKGSYNEQFF. The chain combines TRBV15 with TRBJ2-1; a possible D gene is TRBD2 (5 bases). CDR1 and CDR2 from the germline V gene are LNHNV and YYDKDF (reference sequence). The CDR3 sequence is 18 residues long. V dropped 0 bases and J dropped 1 base, with 16 bases sitting between them.

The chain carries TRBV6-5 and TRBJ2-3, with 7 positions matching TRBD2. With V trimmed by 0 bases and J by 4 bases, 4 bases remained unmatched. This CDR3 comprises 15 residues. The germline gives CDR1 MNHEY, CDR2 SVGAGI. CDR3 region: CASSYSEAGADTQYF. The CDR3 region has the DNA TGTGCCAGCAGTTACTCCGAGGCGGGGGCAGATACGCAGTATTTT.

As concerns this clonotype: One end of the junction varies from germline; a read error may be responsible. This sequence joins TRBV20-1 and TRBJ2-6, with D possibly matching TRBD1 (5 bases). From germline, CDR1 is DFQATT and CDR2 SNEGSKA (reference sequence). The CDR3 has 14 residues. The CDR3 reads CSAQARSGASVLTF. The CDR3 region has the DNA TGCAGTGCCCAGGCCCGGTCTGGGGCCAGCGTCCTGACTTTC.

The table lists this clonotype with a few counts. CDR3 loop: CAISESSRTQYF. The CDR3 DNA reads as TGTGCCATCAGTGAGTCTTCCAGGACCCAGTACTTC. This rearrangement joins TRBV10-3 to TRBJ2-5; D is unresolved. The CDR3 is made up of 12 amino acids. CDR1 and CDR2 from the germline V gene are ENHRY and SYGVKD. V gave up 0 bases and J gave up 7 bases, with 6 bases separating them.

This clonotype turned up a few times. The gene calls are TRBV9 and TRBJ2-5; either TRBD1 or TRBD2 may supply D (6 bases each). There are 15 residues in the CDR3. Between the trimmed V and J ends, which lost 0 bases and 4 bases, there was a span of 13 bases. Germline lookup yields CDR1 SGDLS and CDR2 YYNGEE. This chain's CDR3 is CASSVVLGGRETQYF. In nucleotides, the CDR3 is TGTGCCAGCAGCGTAGTTCTGGGGGGCAGAGAGACCCAGTACTTC.

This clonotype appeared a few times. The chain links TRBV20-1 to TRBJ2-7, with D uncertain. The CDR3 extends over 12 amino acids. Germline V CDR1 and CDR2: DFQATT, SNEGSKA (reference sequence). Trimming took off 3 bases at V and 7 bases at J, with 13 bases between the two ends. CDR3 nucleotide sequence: TGCAGTGCTAGTATAACTGGCAATGAGCAGTACTTC. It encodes CSASITGNEQYF.

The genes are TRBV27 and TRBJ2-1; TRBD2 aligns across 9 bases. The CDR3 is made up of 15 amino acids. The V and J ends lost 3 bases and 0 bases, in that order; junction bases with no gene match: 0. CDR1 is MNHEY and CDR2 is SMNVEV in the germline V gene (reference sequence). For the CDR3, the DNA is TGTGCCAGCAGTTTGGGACTAGCCTCCTACAATGAGCAGTTCTTC. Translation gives CASSLGLASYNEQFF.

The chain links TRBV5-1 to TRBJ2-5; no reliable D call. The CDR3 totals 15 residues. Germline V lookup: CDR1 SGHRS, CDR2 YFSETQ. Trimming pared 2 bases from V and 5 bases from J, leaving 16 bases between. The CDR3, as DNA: TGCGCCAGCAGCTTAACCGCAAGAATAGGGGAGACCCAGTACTTC. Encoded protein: CASSLTARIGETQYF.

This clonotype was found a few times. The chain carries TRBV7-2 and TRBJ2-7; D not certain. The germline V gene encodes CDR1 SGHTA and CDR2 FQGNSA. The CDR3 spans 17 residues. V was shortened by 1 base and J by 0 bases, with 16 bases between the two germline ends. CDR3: CASSLVVDLLGSYEQYF. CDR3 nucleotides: TGTGCCAGCAGCTTAGTAGTCGATCTCCTGGGCTCCTACGAGCAGTACTTC. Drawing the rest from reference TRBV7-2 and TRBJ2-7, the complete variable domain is GAGVSQSPSNKVTEKGKDVELRCDPISGHTALYWYRQSLGQGLEFLIYFQGNSAPDKSGLPSDRFSAERTGGSVSTLTIQRTQQEDSAVYLCASSLVVDLLGSYEQYFGPGTRLTVT.

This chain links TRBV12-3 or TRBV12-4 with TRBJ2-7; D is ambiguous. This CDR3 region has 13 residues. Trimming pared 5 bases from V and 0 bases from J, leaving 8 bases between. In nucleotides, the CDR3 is TGTGCCAGCAGTCCCGACATCTCCTACGAGCAGTACTTC. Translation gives CASSPDISYEQYF.

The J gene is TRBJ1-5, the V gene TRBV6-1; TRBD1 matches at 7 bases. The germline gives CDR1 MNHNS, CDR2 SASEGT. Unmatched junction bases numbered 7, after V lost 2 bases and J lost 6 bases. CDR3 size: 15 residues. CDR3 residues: CASSESTGVGQPQHF. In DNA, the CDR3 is TGTGCCAGCAGTGAAAGCACAGGGGTGGGTCAGCCCCAGCATTTT.

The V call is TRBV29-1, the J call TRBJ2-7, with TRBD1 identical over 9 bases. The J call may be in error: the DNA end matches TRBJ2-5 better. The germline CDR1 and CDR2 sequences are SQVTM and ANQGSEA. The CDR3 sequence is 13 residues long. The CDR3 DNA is TGCAGCGTTCAGACAGGGGGGGAAGAGACCCAGTACTTC. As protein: CSVQTGGEETQYF.

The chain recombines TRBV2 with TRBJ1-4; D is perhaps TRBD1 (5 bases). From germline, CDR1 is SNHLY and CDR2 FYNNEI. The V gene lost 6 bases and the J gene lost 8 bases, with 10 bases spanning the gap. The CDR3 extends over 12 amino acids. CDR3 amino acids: CASSGEGEKLFF. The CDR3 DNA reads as TGTGCCAGCAGCGGAGAGGGGGAAAAACTGTTTTTT.

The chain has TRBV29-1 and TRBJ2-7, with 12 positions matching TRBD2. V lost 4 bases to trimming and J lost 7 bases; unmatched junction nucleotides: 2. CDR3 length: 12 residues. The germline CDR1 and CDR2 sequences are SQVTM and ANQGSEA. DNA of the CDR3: TGCAGCGTTGCCCTAGCGGGGGGGGAGCAGTACTTC. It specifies CSVALAGGEQYF.

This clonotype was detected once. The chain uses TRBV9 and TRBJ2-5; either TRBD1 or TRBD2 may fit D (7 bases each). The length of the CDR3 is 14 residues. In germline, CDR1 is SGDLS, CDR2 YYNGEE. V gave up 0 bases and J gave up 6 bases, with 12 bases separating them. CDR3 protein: CASSVAGGGKTQYF. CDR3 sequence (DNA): TGTGCCAGCAGCGTAGCAGGGGGAGGGAAGACCCAGTACTTC.

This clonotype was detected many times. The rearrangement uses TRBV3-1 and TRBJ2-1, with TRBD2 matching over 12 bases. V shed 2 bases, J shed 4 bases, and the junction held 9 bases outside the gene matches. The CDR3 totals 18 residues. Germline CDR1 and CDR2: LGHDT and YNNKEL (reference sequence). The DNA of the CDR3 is TGTGCCAGCAGCCAAAAGTCTAGCGGGGGGGCGAGATACAATGAGCAGTTCTTC. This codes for CASSQKSSGGARYNEQFF.